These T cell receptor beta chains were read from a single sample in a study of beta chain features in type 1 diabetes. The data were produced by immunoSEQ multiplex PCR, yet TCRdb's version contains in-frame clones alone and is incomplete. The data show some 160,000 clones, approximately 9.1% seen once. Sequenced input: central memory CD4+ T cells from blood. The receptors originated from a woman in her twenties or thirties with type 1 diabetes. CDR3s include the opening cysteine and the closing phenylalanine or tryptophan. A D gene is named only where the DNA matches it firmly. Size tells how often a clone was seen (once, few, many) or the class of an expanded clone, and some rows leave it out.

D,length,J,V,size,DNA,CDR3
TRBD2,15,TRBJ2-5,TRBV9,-,TGTGCCAGCAGCGTAGTGAGCGGGAGAATTGAGACCCAGTACTTC,CASSVVSGRIETQYF
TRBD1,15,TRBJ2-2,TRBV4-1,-,TGCGCCAGCAGCCAAGGCCAGGGGGTCACCGGGGAGCTGTTTTTT,CASSQGQGVTGELFF
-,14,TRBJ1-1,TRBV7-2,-,TGTGCCAGCAGCTTTACAGCACTGAACACTGAAGCTTTCTTT,CASSFTALNTEAFF
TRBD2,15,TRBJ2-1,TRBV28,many,TGTGCCAGCACCTGGGGGACTAGCGGTTACAATGAGCAGTTCTTC,CASTWGTSGYNEQFF
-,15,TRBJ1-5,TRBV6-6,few,TGTGCCAGCAGTTACACAGAGTATAGCAATCAGCCCCAGCATTTT,CASSYTEYSNQPQHF
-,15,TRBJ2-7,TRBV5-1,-,TGCGCCAGCAGCCTAAACGGGGAGTTTACCTACGAGCAGTACTTC,CASSLNGEFTYEQYF
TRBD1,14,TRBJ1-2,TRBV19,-,TGTGCCAGCCTTTCCGGGACAGGGGGCTATGGCTACACCTTC,CASLSGTGGYGYTF
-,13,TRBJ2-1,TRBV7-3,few,TGTGCCAGCAGCTTATCCCAGGCCAATGAGCAGTTCTTC,CASSLSQANEQFF
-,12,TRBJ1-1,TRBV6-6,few,TGTGCCAGCACCGGGGGAAACACTGAAGCTTTCTTT,CASTGGNTEAFF
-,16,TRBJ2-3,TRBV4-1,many,TGCGCCAGCAGCCAAGGGCTCGGAGGAGGAGGAGATACGCAGTATTTT,CASSQGLGGGGDTQYF